This T cell receptor beta chain came from a study of T-cell reconstitution after alpha-beta-depleted transplantation in children. Overall study findings and caveats: Some patients' high day-60 TCRbeta diversity was attributed to recipient cells surviving conditioning. T-cell counts and diversity at one year following transplant were attributed mainly to newly produced T cells. The origin of alpha-beta T cells about two months after transplant was reportedly several hundred expanded graft clones.

The CDR3 has 13 residues. The V end was cut by 1 base, the J end by 11 bases, with 14 bases between. Germline V gene data show CDR1 as LGHDT and CDR2 as YNNKEL (reference sequence). Preparation of the TCRbeta library involved a method that used unique molecular identifiers. TCRdb re-analysed the PCR reads in MiXCR, keeping a single row per CDR3 protein. The sample has 85,000 to 120,000 distinct CDR3 sequences, roughly 7.1% seen once. The sample holds many counts of this clonotype. Its antigen remains unknown. This sample comprised PBMCs, obtained before TCRalphabeta/CD19-depleted stem cell transplant. This sequence was found in a boy between 2 and 10 years old with acute lymphoblastic leukemia, due to receive a stem cell transplant. The rearrangement links TRBV3-1 to TRBJ1-1; D not certain. CDR3 sequence: CASSQGRGRRAFF. The CDR3 nucleotides are TGTGCCAGCAGCCAAGGTCGAGGAAGAAGGGCTTTCTTT.